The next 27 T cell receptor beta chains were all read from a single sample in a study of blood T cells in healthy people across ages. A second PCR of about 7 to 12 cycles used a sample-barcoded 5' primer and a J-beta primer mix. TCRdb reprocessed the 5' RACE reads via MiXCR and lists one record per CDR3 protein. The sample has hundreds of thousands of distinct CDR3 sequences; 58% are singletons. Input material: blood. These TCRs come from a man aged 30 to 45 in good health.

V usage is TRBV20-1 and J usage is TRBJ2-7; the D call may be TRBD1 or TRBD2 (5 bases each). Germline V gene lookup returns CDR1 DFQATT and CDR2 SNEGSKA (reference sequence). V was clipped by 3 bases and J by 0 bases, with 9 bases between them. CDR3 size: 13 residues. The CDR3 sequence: CSASGGPSYEQYF. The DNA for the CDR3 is TGCAGTGCTAGTGGGGGACCCTCCTACGAGCAGTACTTC.

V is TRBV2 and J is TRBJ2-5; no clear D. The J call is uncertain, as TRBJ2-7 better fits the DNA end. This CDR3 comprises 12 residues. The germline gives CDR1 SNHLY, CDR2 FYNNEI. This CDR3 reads CASSAVGPEQYF. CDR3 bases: TGTGCCAGCAGTGCAGTGGGCCCCGAGCAGTACTTC.

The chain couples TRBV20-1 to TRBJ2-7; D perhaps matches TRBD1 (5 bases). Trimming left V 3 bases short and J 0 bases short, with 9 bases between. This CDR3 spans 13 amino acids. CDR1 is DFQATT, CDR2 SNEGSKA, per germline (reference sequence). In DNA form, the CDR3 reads TGCAGTGCTAGCCCCGACAGCTCCTACGAGCAGTACTTC. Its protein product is CSASPDSSYEQYF.

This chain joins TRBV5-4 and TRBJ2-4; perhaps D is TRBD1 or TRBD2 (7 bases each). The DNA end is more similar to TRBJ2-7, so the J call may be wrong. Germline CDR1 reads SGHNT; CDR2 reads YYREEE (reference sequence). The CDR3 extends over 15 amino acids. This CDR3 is CASSGGDSPLHEQYF. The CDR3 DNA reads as TGTGCCAGCAGCGGGGGGGACAGCCCGCTCCACGAGCAGTACTTC.

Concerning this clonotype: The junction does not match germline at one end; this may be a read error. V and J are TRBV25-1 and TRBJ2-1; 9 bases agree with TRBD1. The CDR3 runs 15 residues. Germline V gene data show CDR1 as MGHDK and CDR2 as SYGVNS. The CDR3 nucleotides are TGTGCCAGCAGAGAATCGGGACAGGGCTACAATGAGCAGTTCTTC. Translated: CASRESGQGYNEQFF.

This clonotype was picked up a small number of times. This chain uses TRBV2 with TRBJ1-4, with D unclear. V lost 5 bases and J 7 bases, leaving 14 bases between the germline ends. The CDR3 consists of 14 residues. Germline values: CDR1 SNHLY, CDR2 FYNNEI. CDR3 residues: CASSPDPPREKLFF. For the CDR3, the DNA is TGTGCCAGCAGTCCGGACCCACCCCGTGAAAAACTGTTTTTT.

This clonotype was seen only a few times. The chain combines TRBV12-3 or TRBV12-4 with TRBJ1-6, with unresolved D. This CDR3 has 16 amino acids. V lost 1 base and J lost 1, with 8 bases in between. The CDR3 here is CASSLGVGSYNSPLHF. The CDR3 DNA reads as TGTGCCAGCAGTTTAGGGGTAGGATCCTATAATTCACCCCTCCACTTT.

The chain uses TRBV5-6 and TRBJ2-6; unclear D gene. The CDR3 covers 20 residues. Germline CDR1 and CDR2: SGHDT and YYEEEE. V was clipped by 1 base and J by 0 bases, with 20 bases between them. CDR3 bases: TGTGCCAGCAGCTTGCGTTCTTTTGGGCAGCCCAACTCTGGGGCCAACGTCCTGACTTTC. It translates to CASSLRSFGQPNSGANVLTF.

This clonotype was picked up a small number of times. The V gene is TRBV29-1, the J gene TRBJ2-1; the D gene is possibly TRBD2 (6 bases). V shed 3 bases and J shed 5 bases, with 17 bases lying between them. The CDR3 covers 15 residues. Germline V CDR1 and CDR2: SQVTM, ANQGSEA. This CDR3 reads CSVDPLALENNEQFF. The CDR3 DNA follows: TGCAGCGTTGATCCCCTAGCGCTGGAGAACAATGAGCAGTTCTTC.

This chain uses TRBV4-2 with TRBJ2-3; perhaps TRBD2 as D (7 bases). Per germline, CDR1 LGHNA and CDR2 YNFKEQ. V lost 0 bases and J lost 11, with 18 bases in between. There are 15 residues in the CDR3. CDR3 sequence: CASSQDQRGEGMQYF. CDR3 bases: TGTGCCAGCAGCCAAGATCAAAGGGGGGAGGGTATGCAGTATTTT.

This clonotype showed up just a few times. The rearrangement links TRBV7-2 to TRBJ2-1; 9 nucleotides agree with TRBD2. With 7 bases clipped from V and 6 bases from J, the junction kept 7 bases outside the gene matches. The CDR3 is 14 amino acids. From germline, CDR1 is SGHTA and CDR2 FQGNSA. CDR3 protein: CASMLAGTANEQFF. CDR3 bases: TGTGCCAGCATGCTAGCGGGAACGGCCAATGAGCAGTTCTTC.

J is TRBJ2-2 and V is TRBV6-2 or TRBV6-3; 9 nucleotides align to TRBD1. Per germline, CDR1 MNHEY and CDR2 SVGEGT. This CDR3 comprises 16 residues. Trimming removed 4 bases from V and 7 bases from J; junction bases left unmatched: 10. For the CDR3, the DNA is TGTGCCAGCAGTTTTGGACAGGGGCCCCCAATCGGGGAGCTGTTTTTT. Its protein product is CASSFGQGPPIGELFF.

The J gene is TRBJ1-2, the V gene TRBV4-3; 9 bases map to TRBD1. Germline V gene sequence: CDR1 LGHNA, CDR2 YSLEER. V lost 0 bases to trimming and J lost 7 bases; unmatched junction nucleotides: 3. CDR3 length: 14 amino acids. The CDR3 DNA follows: TGCGCCAGCAGCCAAGACGACAGGGGGACTGGCTACACCTTC. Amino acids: CASSQDDRGTGYTF.

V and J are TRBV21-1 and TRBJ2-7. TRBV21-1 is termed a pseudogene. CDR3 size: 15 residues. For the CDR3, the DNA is TGTGCCAGCAGCAAAGTCAAGAACTACTCCTACGAGCAGTACTTC. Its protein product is CASSKVKNYSYEQYF.

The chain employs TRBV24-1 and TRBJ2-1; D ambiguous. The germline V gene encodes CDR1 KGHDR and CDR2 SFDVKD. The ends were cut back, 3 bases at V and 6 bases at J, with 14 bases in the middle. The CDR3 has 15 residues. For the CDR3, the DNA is TGTGCCACCAGTGATCCCGCCGTCCTAGGCAATGAGCAGTTCTTC. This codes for CATSDPAVLGNEQFF.

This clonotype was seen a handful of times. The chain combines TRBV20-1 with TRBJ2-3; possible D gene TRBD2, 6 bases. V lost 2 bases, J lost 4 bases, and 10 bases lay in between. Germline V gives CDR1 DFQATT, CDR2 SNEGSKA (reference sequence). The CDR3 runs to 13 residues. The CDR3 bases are TGCAGTGCTAGACTTAGACTAGCAGATACGCAGTATTTT. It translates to CSARLRLADTQYF.

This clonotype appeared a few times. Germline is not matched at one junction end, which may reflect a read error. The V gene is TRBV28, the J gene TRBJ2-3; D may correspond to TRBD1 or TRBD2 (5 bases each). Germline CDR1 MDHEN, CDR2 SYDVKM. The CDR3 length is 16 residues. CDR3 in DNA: TGTGCCAGCAGTTTATCCACGGGGCGATACACATATACGCAGTATTTT. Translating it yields CASSLSTGRYTYTQYF.

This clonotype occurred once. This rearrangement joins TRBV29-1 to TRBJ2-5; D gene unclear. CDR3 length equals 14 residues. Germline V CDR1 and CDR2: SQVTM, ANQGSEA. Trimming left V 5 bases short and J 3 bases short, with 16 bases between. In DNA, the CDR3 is TGCAGCGTTACGAGCGAGACTGGGGAAGAGACCCAGTACTTC. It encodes CSVTSETGEETQYF.

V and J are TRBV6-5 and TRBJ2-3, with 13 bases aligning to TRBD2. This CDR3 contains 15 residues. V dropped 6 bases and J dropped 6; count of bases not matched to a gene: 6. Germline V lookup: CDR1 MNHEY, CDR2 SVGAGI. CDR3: CASRDGTSGVDTQYF. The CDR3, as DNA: TGTGCCAGCAGGGACGGGACTAGCGGGGTGGATACGCAGTATTTT.

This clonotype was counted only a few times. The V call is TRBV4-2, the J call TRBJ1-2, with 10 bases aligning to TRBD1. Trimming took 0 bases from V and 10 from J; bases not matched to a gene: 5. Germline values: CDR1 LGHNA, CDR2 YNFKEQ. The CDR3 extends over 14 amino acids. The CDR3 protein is CASSQDPGTGDYTF. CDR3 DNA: TGTGCCAGCAGCCAAGATCCCGGGACAGGGGACTACACCTTC.

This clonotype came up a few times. CDR3 DNA sequence: TGCAGCGTTGGTGCCGCCGGCCGTGAGCAGTTCTTC. It yields the protein CSVGAAGREQFF. The rearrangement joins TRBV29-1 to TRBJ2-1; D is unclear. Germline loops: CDR1 SQVTM, CDR2 ANQGSEA. V shed 4 bases and J shed 9 bases, with 13 bases lying between them. This CDR3 is built from 12 residues.

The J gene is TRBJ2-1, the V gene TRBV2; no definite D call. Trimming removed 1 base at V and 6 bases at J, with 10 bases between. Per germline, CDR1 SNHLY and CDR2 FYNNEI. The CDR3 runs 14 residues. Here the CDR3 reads CASSEGVGSNEQFF. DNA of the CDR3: TGTGCCAGCAGTGAAGGGGTAGGGTCCAATGAGCAGTTCTTC.

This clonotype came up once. CDR3 sequence: CASSLGDSMKNSNQPQHF. The CDR3 DNA is TGTGCCAGCAGCTTAGGGGACAGTATGAAAAATAGCAATCAGCCCCAGCATTTT. The gene calls are TRBV7-9 and TRBJ1-5; the match to TRBD1 covers 7 bases. V shed 1 base, J shed 0 bases, and the junction held 9 bases outside the gene matches. The CDR3 is 18 amino acids. Germline V gene sequence: CDR1 SEHNR, CDR2 FQNEAQ (reference sequence).

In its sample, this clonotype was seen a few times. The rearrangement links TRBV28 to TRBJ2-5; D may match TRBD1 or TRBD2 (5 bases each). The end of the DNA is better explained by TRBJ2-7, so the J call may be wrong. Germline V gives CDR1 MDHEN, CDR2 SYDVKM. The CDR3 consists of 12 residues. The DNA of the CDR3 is TGTGCCAGCAGTTTTTGGGGGAACGAGCAGTACTTC. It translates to CASSFWGNEQYF.

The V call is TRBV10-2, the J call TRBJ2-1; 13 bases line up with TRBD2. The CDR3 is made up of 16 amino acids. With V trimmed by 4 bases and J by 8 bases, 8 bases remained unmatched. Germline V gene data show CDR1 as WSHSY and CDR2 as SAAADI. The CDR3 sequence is CASSGRTSGGLDEQFF. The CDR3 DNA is TGCGCCAGCAGTGGCCGGACTAGCGGGGGTCTGGATGAGCAGTTCTTC.

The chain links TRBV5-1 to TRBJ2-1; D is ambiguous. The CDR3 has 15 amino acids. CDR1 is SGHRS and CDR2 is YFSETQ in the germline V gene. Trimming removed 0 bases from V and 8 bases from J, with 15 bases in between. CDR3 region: CASSLDGARSDEQFF. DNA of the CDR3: TGCGCCAGCAGCTTGGACGGAGCCCGATCCGATGAGCAGTTCTTC. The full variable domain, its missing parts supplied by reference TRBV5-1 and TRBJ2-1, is KAGVTQTPRYLIKTRGQQVTLSCSPISGHRSVSWYQQTPGQGLQFLFEYFSETQRNKGNFPGRFSGRQFSNSRSEMNVSTLELGDSALYLCASSLDGARSDEQFFGPGTRLTVL.

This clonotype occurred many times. DNA of the CDR3: TGCAGCGTTCCCCTAACCCCGGGGGCTAATGAAAAACTGTTTTTT. This encodes CSVPLTPGANEKLFF. The chain combines TRBV29-1 with TRBJ1-4; a possible D gene is TRBD1 (5 bases). The V end lost 5 bases, the J end lost 3 bases, and 16 bases lay between the germline ends. The V gene's germline CDR1 is SQVTM and CDR2 ANQGSEA. The CDR3 is 15 residues long. The entire variable domain, with the rest obtained from reference TRBV29-1 and TRBJ1-4, is as follows: SAVISQKPSRDICQRGTSLTIQCQVDSQVTMMFWYRQQPGQSLTLIATANQGSEATYESGFVIDKFPISRPNLTFSTLTVSNMSPEDSSIYLCSVPLTPGANEKLFFGSGTQLSVL.